Listed below are T cell receptor beta chains from one sample, sequenced in a study of Ad26.COV2.S vaccination and SARS-CoV-2 variants. Sequenced by immunoSEQ multiplex PCR; TCRdb stores in-frame clones only, minus some. The sample yields 350,000 to 450,000 clones, roughly 85% seen once. Source: peripheral blood, taken in a trial of Ad26.COV2.S vaccine versus placebo. The receptors were sampled from a person aged 18-60 years who received the Ad26.COV2.S COVID-19 vaccine or a placebo. CDR3s include the opening cysteine and the closing phenylalanine or tryptophan. The D gene is left open where the match is weak.

TRBV28,TRBD1,CASSLWDTGEDGYTF
TRBV19,.,CASSISGRRAITGAKNIQYF
TRBV5-1,.,CASRPLWESAASPLHF
TRBV2,TRBD2,CASSGLAGVGDTQYF
TRBV2,.,CASSVTVSSYNEQFF
TRBV6-5,.,CASLEGVTPSYEQYF
TRBV7-2,.,CASNPTGFRGYTF
TRBV3-1/TRBV3-2,.,CASSVSLSNEQFF
TRBV10-1,.,CASSDTGGLEQYF
TRBV4-3,.,CASSQDGGPTNEQFF
TRBV24-1,.,CATSVGAGYEQYF
TRBV27,TRBD1,CASSSRGTGGYSNQPQHF
TRBV7-9,.,CASKEFTNTEAFF
TRBV5-1,.,CASSYSTDTQYF